The sequence of this TCR beta chain was determined in a study of blood T cells in healthy people across ages. A second PCR of roughly 6 to 12 cycles used a sample-barcoded 5' primer and a J-beta primer mix. A single record per CDR3 protein comes from TCRdb applying MiXCR to the 5' RACE reads. The table has 780,000 or so distinct CDR3 sequences, approximately 25% seen once. A few counts support this clonotype. A read error may account for a junction end that differs from germline. This sample also belongs to another study, concerning T cells of mothers and their children. That source reports: Donation involved a few healthy Caucasian mothers and the six children that they had.

The TCR comes from a boy aged 10-17 years in good health. Material for sequencing was blood.

This CDR3 is CSALNAGSETNEELFF. Here the CDR3 DNA reads TGCAGCGCACTAAATGCAGGGAGCGAAACTAATGAAGAACTGTTTTTT. The V gene is TRBV29-1, the J gene TRBJ1-4, with a tentative D call TRBD1 (5 bases). The CDR3 has 16 amino acids. Germline V gene lookup returns CDR1 SQVTM and CDR2 ANQGSEA.